These T cell receptor beta chains were read from a single sample in a study of blood T cells in healthy people across ages. MiXCR was run by TCRdb on the 5' RACE reads, yielding one entry per CDR3 protein. The sample holds 1.2 million to 1.5 million distinct CDR3 sequences, around 42% seen once. The material sequenced was blood. The receptors stem from a woman aged 18-29 years in good health. Each CDR3 is given with its conserved first and last residue. A D gene is named only where the DNA matches it firmly. Clone size is stated in some rows and not others, as once, few, many or a class when expanded.

d_call: .
j_call: TRBJ1-5
v_call: TRBV3-1
clone_size: .
cdr3_nt: TGTGCCAGCAGCTTGAGGGGAATCCAGCATTTT
cdr3_aa: CASSLRGIQHF

d_call: TRBD1
j_call: TRBJ2-7
v_call: TRBV6-4
clone_size: .
cdr3_nt: TGTGCCAGCAGTGACGGGGACAGGGGAATCCACGAGCAGTACTTC
cdr3_aa: CASSDGDRGIHEQYF

d_call: .
j_call: TRBJ1-5
v_call: TRBV6-1
clone_size: .
cdr3_nt: TGTGCCAGCACCTACCTCGGCGCGGGCAATCAGCCCCAGCATTTT
cdr3_aa: CASTYLGAGNQPQHF

d_call: TRBD2
j_call: TRBJ2-1
v_call: TRBV20-1
clone_size: .
cdr3_nt: TGCAGTGCCAAGTCGGCTAGCGGGATTGTCGGAGAGCAGTTCTTC
cdr3_aa: CSAKSASGIVGEQFF

d_call: .
j_call: TRBJ2-1
v_call: TRBV3-1
clone_size: .
cdr3_nt: TGTGCCAGCAGCCAAGTGTCTAGTGGGGGTGACGCGAGTGAGCAGTTCTTC
cdr3_aa: CASSQVSSGGDASEQFF

d_call: .
j_call: TRBJ1-6
v_call: TRBV11-2
clone_size: .
cdr3_nt: TGTGCCAGCAGCTTAACCCAGAATAATTCACCCCTCCACTTT
cdr3_aa: CASSLTQNNSPLHF

d_call: .
j_call: TRBJ2-1
v_call: TRBV3-1
clone_size: few
cdr3_nt: TGTGCCAGCAGCCTCTCCACCATCCCAAATGAGCAGTTCTTC
cdr3_aa: CASSLSTIPNEQFF

d_call: TRBD2
j_call: TRBJ2-1
v_call: TRBV19
clone_size: .
cdr3_nt: TGTGCCAGTAGTATTGGTGGCCTAGCGGACCCCTACAATGAGCAGTTCTTC
cdr3_aa: CASSIGGLADPYNEQFF

d_call: TRBD1
j_call: TRBJ2-7
v_call: TRBV11-1
clone_size: few
cdr3_nt: TGTGCCAGCAGCTCGACCCGGGACAGATACTACGAGCAGTACTTC
cdr3_aa: CASSSTRDRYYEQYF

d_call: .
j_call: TRBJ2-5
v_call: TRBV6-5
clone_size: .
cdr3_nt: TGTGCCAGCAGTTACGGTGTACAGGGACAAGAGACCCAGTACTTC
cdr3_aa: CASSYGVQGQETQYF